This TCR beta chain was profiled in a study of T cells in Graves' hyperthyroidism and ophthalmopathy. Absence of ophthalmopathy progression within 18 months defined stable Graves' hyperthyroidism. With a duration under 2 months, the hyperthyroidism was newly diagnosed in patients aged 18 to 65. Exclusions: uncontrolled infection, other autoimmune disease, pregnancy, lactation. Fresh peripheral blood, around 9.3 ml, was the source of the PBMCs. On this clonotype itself: A read error may produce the germline difference seen at one junction end.

TCR beta CDR3 sequences were amplified from RNA transcripts. The HTBI primer set was used in a first-round RT-PCR of the TCR CDR3. TCRdb re-called the multiplex PCR reads through MiXCR, storing one row per CDR3 protein. This table holds about 840,000 distinct CDR3 sequences, roughly 40% found once. The TCR comes from a man between 18 and 29 years old with Graves' hyperthyroidism. Sequencing input: blood.

CDR3 DNA sequence: TGTGCCTGCAGTGCCCCCGGCAGGGGATTAAACACTGAAGCTTTCTTT. It translates to CACSAPGRGLNTEAFF. The chain is built from TRBV25-1 and TRBJ1-1, with D perhaps TRBD1 (6 bases). The CDR3 runs 16 residues. CDR1 is MGHDK and CDR2 is SYGVNS in the germline V gene.